These 7 T cell receptor beta chains share one sample of origin, sequenced in a study of human T cells and chemical hapten exposure. Documented time point: pre-sensitization, week 0. This sample's treatment: therapeutic diphenylcyclopropenone sensitization with weekly scalp DPC. TCRdb reprocessed the RACE reads with MiXCR, giving one entry per CDR3 protein. The table has 45,000 to 65,000 distinct CDR3 sequences, approximately 9.9% seen once. Specimen: whole blood, collected in connection with sensitization to the hapten diphenylcyclopropenone (DPC). These TCRs come from a man between 35 and 55 years old with alopecia areata. Some clones in this sample may be carry-over from other donors' samples.

This chain joins TRBV20-1 and TRBJ2-1; 7 bases agree with TRBD1. The CDR3 has 11 residues. The V and J ends lost 4 bases and 11 bases, in that order; junction bases with no gene match: 5. In germline, CDR1 is DFQATT, CDR2 SNEGSKA (reference sequence). In nucleotides, the CDR3 is TGCAGTGCTACGGACAGGAGGCAGCAGTTCTTC. Amino acid sequence: CSATDRRQQFF.

The CDR3 sequence: CASSYPPPSSNEQYF. In nucleotides, the CDR3 is TGTGCCAGCAGCTACCCCCCCCCTAGTAGCAACGAGCAGTACTTC. The rearrangement uses TRBV7-2 and TRBJ2-7; D uncertain. Between the trimmed V and J ends, which lost 4 bases and 5 bases, there was a span of 18 bases. Germline CDR1 is SGHTA and CDR2 is FQGNSA. The CDR3 is 15 residues long.

This clonotype was observed a few times. V is TRBV6-5 and J is TRBJ1-1; D uncertain. Looked up from germline, CDR1 is MNHEY and CDR2 is SVGAGI. Deletions cut 6 bases from V and 5 bases from J, with 16 bases between. CDR3 size: 14 residues. The CDR3 bases are TGTGCCAGCAGCCCGGGTAATGAGTGGACTGAAGCTTTCTTT. As protein: CASSPGNEWTEAFF.

This clonotype was found a few times. The rearrangement links TRBV7-9 to TRBJ1-1; D gene unclear. Germline CDR1 reads SEHNR; CDR2 reads FQNEAQ (reference sequence). The V end lost 1 base, the J end lost 7 bases, and 10 bases lay between the germline ends. The CDR3 totals 13 residues. CDR3: CASSLVGGIEAFF. The CDR3 DNA is TGTGCCAGCAGCTTAGTGGGAGGGATTGAAGCTTTCTTT.

This clonotype was seen a handful of times. The chain combines TRBV29-1 with TRBJ2-1, with D perhaps matching TRBD1 (6 bases). Trimming took 6 bases from V and 8 from J, leaving 11 bases between them. This CDR3 spans 11 amino acids. Germline V CDR1 and CDR2: SQVTM, ANQGSEA. The CDR3 reads CSVPTGYEQFF. The CDR3 coding sequence is TGCAGCGTACCGACAGGATATGAGCAGTTCTTC.

Many counts were recorded for this clonotype. The rearrangement uses TRBV7-9 and TRBJ2-5, with 14 bases lining up with TRBD2. Germline CDR1 SEHNR, CDR2 FQNEAQ (reference sequence). The CDR3 has 18 amino acids. The J segment lost 1 base and the V segment lost 1 base, leaving 5 bases of the junction unmatched. CDR3 coding DNA: TGTGCCAGCAGCTTAGGTGGACTAGCGGGGGGATCCCAAGAGACCCAGTACTTC. Its translation is CASSLGGLAGGSQETQYF.

This clonotype came up a few times. The rearrangement uses TRBV28 and TRBJ2-7; possible D gene TRBD1, 6 bases. The germline CDR1 and CDR2 sequences are MDHEN and SYDVKM. This CDR3 region has 13 residues. The V end lost 6 bases, the J end lost 7 bases, and 16 bases lay between the germline ends. In nucleotides, the CDR3 is TGTGCCAGCAGCCCTAGGACAGCTTTGGAGCAGTACTTC. This encodes CASSPRTALEQYF.